The clone carrying this TCR beta chain was observed once. Using immunoSEQ multiplex PCR, the repertoire was profiled, and TCRdb retains in-frame clones only, with some absent. Of tens of thousands of clones in the sample, just under 95% are singletons; the top ten hold more than 0.2%. The sample is drawn from a study of technical replicates of blood from several donors. Germline V gene lookup returns CDR1 SQVTM and CDR2 ANQGSEA. The ends were cut back, 4 bases at V and 4 bases at J, with 8 bases in the middle. CDR3 length equals 11 residues. This rearrangement joins TRBV29-1 to TRBJ2-7, with D perhaps TRBD1 (5 bases). Sequences were obtained from T cells isolated from PBMCs. This clonotype was obtained from a human donor in good health. This CDR3 reads CSVVGLYEQYF. CDR3 nucleotides: TGCAGCGTTGTGGGGCTGTACGAGCAGTACTTC.